This TCR beta chain was captured in a study of technical replicates of blood from a few donors. Clones were read by immunoSEQ multiplex PCR, and TCRdb kept only the in-frame ones, dropping some. The sample lists tens of thousands of clones; around 94% were seen once. The germline gives CDR1 SQVTM, CDR2 ANQGSEA. V lost 4 bases to trimming and J lost 2 bases; unmatched junction nucleotides: 9. The CDR3 loop spans 15 amino acids. Source material: T cells isolated from PBMCs. The source is a human donor in good health. The J gene is TRBJ2-7, the V gene TRBV29-1, with 9 bases that match TRBD2. This CDR3 reads CSVVQAGGPPYEQYF. The CDR3 nucleotides are TGCAGCGTTGTTCAGGCGGGAGGGCCCCCCTACGAGCAGTACTTC.